This T cell receptor beta chain was obtained from a study of blood T cell repertoires in COVID-19. Background on the study: Collection of acute and convalescent COVID-19 samples took place in the United States, Italy and Spain. In each case, the material was cDNA or gDNA derived from T cells, B-cell-depleted T cells, or PBMCs.

In the study's own analysis: Estimation of nucleated cell counts was performed using reference gene primer amplification. The data were produced by immunoSEQ multiplex PCR, yet TCRdb's version contains in-frame clones alone and is incomplete. V, J and clone size were drawn from that table, and D and trimming were deduced from the DNA. This sample carries a few hundred thousand clones, approximately 89% of them seen once, and the ten largest clones take roughly 6.7%. A Seattle source enrolled patients during active infection and followed them longitudinally. The J segment lost 9 bases and the V segment lost 0 bases, leaving 18 bases of the junction unmatched. This CDR3 is 20 amino acids long. CDR1 LNHNV and CDR2 YYDKDF come from the germline V gene (reference sequence).

The rearrangement uses TRBV15 and TRBJ1-6; 9 bases align to TRBD1. The sequence came from a woman under 40 with COVID-19, enrolled during active disease. Sequenced input: peripheral blood. The CDR3 DNA reads TGTGCCACCAGCAGAGATCAAGGCGGGGAGACAGGGGGGCTTGGTTCACCCCTCCACTTT. Translation: CATSRDQGGETGGLGSPLHF.